Listed below are T cell receptor beta chains from one sample, sequenced in a study of blood T cell repertoires in COVID-19. TCRdb keeps only in-frame clones here, not all; method: immunoSEQ multiplex PCR. This sample has 77,000 or so clones, with around 83% found just once. Sequenced input: peripheral blood. The receptor set was obtained from a woman aged 60-70 years with acute or convalescent COVID-19. CDR3s leave out the opening cysteine and the closing phenylalanine or tryptophan. The listing skips clone size in some rows; elsewhere it reads once, few, many or a size class.

v_call	clone_size	cdr3_aa
TRBV7-3	few	ASSLKPGTPYGYT
TRBV2	-	ASSADRAGYT
TRBV6-5	-	ASSYSSSGVYEQY
TRBV19	-	ASSRSNQPQH
TRBV3-1/TRBV3-2	-	ASSLGTNPHQPQH
TRBV29-1	-	SASDRGDSKLF
TRBV2	-	ASNAGVREANYGYT
TRBV9	-	ASSASLSAASYNEQF
TRBV29-1	-	SVRPGFEQY
TRBV2	-	ASSPVRSLMNTEAF
TRBV30	-	ALHQQNTEAF
TRBV5-1	-	ASSLAGTASTGELF
TRBV5-1	-	ASSFGEYYEQY
TRBV6-5	medium-sized	ASSPTSGGADTQY
TRBV5-4	-	ASGYRDRGKDTQY
TRBV5-1	-	ASSAEGGELF
TRBV11-2	-	ASSLEGGESSPLH